This T cell receptor (beta chain) was captured by sequencing in a study of neoadjuvant anti-PD-1 for oral cavity cancer. TCRdb's copy holds only in-frame clones and misses some; the assay was immunoSEQ multiplex PCR. The table has around 81,000 clones, roughly four fifths seen once. Source: PBMCs, taken before nivolumab (anti-PD-1) treatment. The source is a person between 40 and 85 years old with oral cavity squamous cell carcinoma.

This CDR3 is CASSLEPGTEAFF. CDR3 DNA sequence: TGTGCCAGCAGCTTGGAACCCGGGACAGAAGCTTTCTTT. V is TRBV5-6 and J is TRBJ1-1, with D tentatively TRBD1 (6 bases). Germline V gives CDR1 SGHDT, CDR2 YYEEEE. This CDR3 is 13 amino acids long. V was shortened by 0 bases and J by 8 bases, with 11 bases between the two germline ends.